Detailed here is one T cell receptor beta chain. The antigen is undetermined. This entry is derived from a study of OX40 agonist ivuxolimab in advanced cancers. Study-level results: Antigen specificity of clonally expanded peripheral T cells was not established. Clonal expansion among partial responders at 0.1-3.0 mg/kg ranked near the lowest. Doses of 0.1 to 3.0 mg/kg were accompanied by clonal expansion of CD4+ and CD8+ blood T cells by week 6.

The protocol was immunoSEQ multiplex PCR, while the TCRdb copy is restricted to in-frame clones and leaves out a portion. The sample shows 20,000 to 25,000 clones, 80% to 90% of them seen only once. Germline lookup yields CDR1 MNHEY and CDR2 SMNVEV (reference sequence). The CDR3 is 17 amino acids. Unmatched junction bases numbered 12, after V lost 0 bases and J lost 7 bases. V gene TRBV27 combines with J gene TRBJ2-3; TRBD1 matches 8 bases. Specimen: CD4+ or CD8+ T cells sorted from blood, collected in a trial of the OX40 agonist ivuxolimab. This sequence was found in an adult with an advanced solid tumor such as melanoma, head and neck, liver or kidney cancer. This chain's CDR3 is CASSLSIFQGALNTQYF. DNA of the CDR3: TGTGCCAGCAGTTTATCGATCTTCCAGGGGGCTTTAAATACGCAGTATTTT.